This T cell receptor (beta chain) was identified in a study of PD-L1 blockade in urothelial cancer. TCRdb's table, derived via immunoSEQ multiplex PCR, lists solely in-frame clones and lacks some. The sample consists of approximately 39,000 clones, 85% to 90% of them appearing once. The CDR3 covers 14 residues. The ends were cut back, 5 bases at V and 0 bases at J, with 11 bases in the middle. CDR1 is SGHKS, CDR2 YYEKEE, per germline (reference sequence). The chain links TRBV5-5 to TRBJ1-1, with D tentatively TRBD1 (6 bases). This material consisted of PBMCs, taken around atezolizumab (anti-PD-L1) treatment. The sequence was obtained from a man aged 55-75 years with urothelial cancer. CDR3 loop: CASRRTALNTEAFF. The CDR3 bases are TGTGCCAGCAGGAGGACAGCGTTGAACACTGAAGCTTTCTTT.